The rows below give T cell receptor beta chains drawn from one sample of a study of T cell repertoires in cytomegalovirus infection. TCRdb independently ran MiXCR on the reads; one entry per CDR3 protein. Of 250,000 to 300,000 distinct CDR3 sequences listed, 9.1% are singletons. The specimen sequenced was PBMCs. The source is a human donor in good health (CMV status not recorded). Some clones in this sample may be carry-over from other donors' samples. Each CDR3 is given without its conserved first and last residue. Each record gives: J gene, V gene, clone size, CDR3 protein. Part of the rows lack a size; the others show once, few, many or a class for expanded clones.

J gene: TRBJ1-2; V gene: TRBV7-2; clone size: medium-sized; CDR3 protein: ASSRQVIYGYT
J gene: TRBJ1-1; V gene: TRBV7-2; clone size: many; CDR3 protein: ASSLQGNGRTEAF
J gene: TRBJ1-2; V gene: TRBV4-3; clone size: many; CDR3 protein: ASSQDPEDYGYT
J gene: TRBJ2-3; V gene: TRBV7-8; clone size: many; CDR3 protein: ASSPSSGSADTQY
J gene: TRBJ1-1; V gene: TRBV13; clone size: many; CDR3 protein: ASSLQQNTEAF
J gene: TRBJ1-1; V gene: TRBV7-2; clone size: many; CDR3 protein: ASLGQWNTEAF
J gene: TRBJ2-5; V gene: TRBV24-1; clone size: few; CDR3 protein: ATADGGQETQY
J gene: TRBJ1-1; V gene: TRBV28; clone size: -; CDR3 protein: ASTEGESGTEAF
J gene: TRBJ1-2; V gene: TRBV7-2; clone size: many; CDR3 protein: ASSLGDRVAGYT
J gene: TRBJ2-1; V gene: TRBV7-9; clone size: -; CDR3 protein: ASSSGGLARNNEQF
J gene: TRBJ2-5; V gene: TRBV7-9; clone size: many; CDR3 protein: ASSFGGDSQETQY
J gene: TRBJ1-4; V gene: TRBV11-2; clone size: many; CDR3 protein: ASSSPRQTEKLF
J gene: TRBJ1-3; V gene: TRBV12-3/TRBV12-4; clone size: few; CDR3 protein: ASSPGGTINTIY
J gene: TRBJ1-2; V gene: TRBV2; clone size: -; CDR3 protein: ASSEVGTYGYT
J gene: TRBJ2-5; V gene: TRBV7-2; clone size: many; CDR3 protein: ASTMRGGQETQY
J gene: TRBJ2-4; V gene: TRBV2; clone size: -; CDR3 protein: ASSARENIQY
J gene: TRBJ2-5; V gene: TRBV7-9; clone size: many; CDR3 protein: ASGQNPSGVETQY
J gene: TRBJ1-2; V gene: TRBV19; clone size: -; CDR3 protein: ASSTGQGSGYT
J gene: TRBJ2-2; V gene: TRBV19; clone size: many; CDR3 protein: ASSIRAGRANTGELF
J gene: TRBJ2-5; V gene: TRBV5-6; clone size: few; CDR3 protein: ASSPSRNNRLKDEETQY
J gene: TRBJ2-3; V gene: TRBV7-8; clone size: many; CDR3 protein: ASSLAGLAGGGDTQY
J gene: TRBJ1-4; V gene: TRBV24-1; clone size: -; CDR3 protein: ATSDSRGRTTKLF
J gene: TRBJ1-4; V gene: TRBV12-5; clone size: many; CDR3 protein: ASGFSVGINEKLF
J gene: TRBJ1-6; V gene: TRBV5-6; clone size: many; CDR3 protein: ASTLGQGENSPLH
J gene: TRBJ1-1; V gene: TRBV29-1; clone size: few; CDR3 protein: SGRQGGTEAF
J gene: TRBJ2-5; V gene: TRBV7-6; clone size: many; CDR3 protein: ASSLAPPGTQY
J gene: TRBJ2-7; V gene: TRBV6-1; clone size: many; CDR3 protein: AGQGRYYEQY
J gene: TRBJ2-2; V gene: TRBV6-1; clone size: many; CDR3 protein: ASRGRRDTGELF
J gene: TRBJ1-6; V gene: TRBV11-2; clone size: many; CDR3 protein: ASRPAGQVLSSPLH
J gene: TRBJ2-5; V gene: TRBV3-1; clone size: few; CDR3 protein: ASSQLAGQETQY
J gene: TRBJ1-5; V gene: TRBV7-2; clone size: many; CDR3 protein: ASSFKGGQPQH
J gene: TRBJ1-1; V gene: TRBV7-2; clone size: medium-sized; CDR3 protein: ASSQNTEAF
J gene: TRBJ2-4; V gene: TRBV4-3; clone size: -; CDR3 protein: ASSQGQDGVRAKNIQY
J gene: TRBJ1-5; V gene: TRBV7-6; clone size: many; CDR3 protein: ASSLDSHSNQPQH
J gene: TRBJ1-1; V gene: TRBV19; clone size: -; CDR3 protein: ASSSWKTEAF
J gene: TRBJ2-7; V gene: TRBV5-1; clone size: few; CDR3 protein: ASSLFPSNSYEQY
J gene: TRBJ2-3; V gene: TRBV7-2; clone size: -; CDR3 protein: ASSLDTLRGATDTQY
J gene: TRBJ1-5; V gene: TRBV7-2; clone size: many; CDR3 protein: ASATTLHQPQH
J gene: TRBJ1-4; V gene: TRBV7-2; clone size: -; CDR3 protein: ASSLEGPAEKLF
J gene: TRBJ1-5; V gene: TRBV4-1; clone size: many; CDR3 protein: ATDDQMGSNQPQH
J gene: TRBJ1-1; V gene: TRBV19; clone size: -; CDR3 protein: ASSIPRGRYTEAF
J gene: TRBJ1-5; V gene: TRBV7-8; clone size: many; CDR3 protein: ASSLVRGGQPQH
J gene: TRBJ2-7; V gene: TRBV6-5; clone size: many; CDR3 protein: ASTQRWTSGSSEQY
J gene: TRBJ1-1; V gene: TRBV7-9; clone size: many; CDR3 protein: ASSQRKDRGPMNTEAF
J gene: TRBJ2-7; V gene: TRBV12-3/TRBV12-4; clone size: few; CDR3 protein: ASKTPGASYEQY
J gene: TRBJ2-5; V gene: TRBV7-6; clone size: many; CDR3 protein: ASSPGTLKETQY
J gene: TRBJ1-6; V gene: TRBV20-1; clone size: few; CDR3 protein: SARGAGGNSYNSPLH
J gene: TRBJ1-6; V gene: TRBV2; clone size: few; CDR3 protein: ASSLTGQGDNSPLH
J gene: TRBJ2-7; V gene: TRBV11-2; clone size: many; CDR3 protein: ASSPSGGGIY
J gene: TRBJ2-5; V gene: TRBV20-1; clone size: few; CDR3 protein: SASQLRQGETQY
J gene: TRBJ2-2; V gene: TRBV7-2; clone size: many; CDR3 protein: ASSLARRTSGIPNTGELF
J gene: TRBJ2-4; V gene: TRBV6-1; clone size: many; CDR3 protein: ASSYLGQANLNIQY
J gene: TRBJ1-2; V gene: TRBV18; clone size: -; CDR3 protein: ASSPKTGTGDRT
J gene: TRBJ2-5; V gene: TRBV4-1; clone size: many; CDR3 protein: ASSQDQAPQETQY
J gene: TRBJ2-1; V gene: TRBV12-3/TRBV12-4; clone size: many; CDR3 protein: ASSFSGGAKF
J gene: TRBJ2-2; V gene: TRBV7-2; clone size: medium-sized; CDR3 protein: ASSFHRPGGTGELF
J gene: TRBJ2-3; V gene: TRBV24-1; clone size: few; CDR3 protein: ATSDWLGGTRTDTQY